The entry that follows covers one T cell receptor beta chain sequence. Its antigen is unknown. No base qualities exist here, and no much larger clone lies one base off it. This sample was included in a study of cytomegalovirus exposure and HLA in healthy donors (dated by TCRdb to between 2016 and 2019). Study-level background: A later analysis indicated that the 95 to 150 validation repertoires were generated on the platform also employed for the approximately 700 repertoires of the first cohort. The study aimed to test whether signatures of past pathogen exposure could be identified by cataloging public T cell receptors. To predict cytomegalovirus infection status, the study brought together high-throughput TCR immunosequencing, statistical association of individual TCRs with disease status, and machine learning. A separate validation cohort of over a hundred different subjects was used in addition to the roughly 720-subject first cohort. Findings and caveats that apply to the study as a whole: In a later analysis, TCRs clustered in the first cohort were found to also tend to co-occur in the 130 or so validation repertoires, with over 90% of cluster scores above 0. The validation cohort had no HLA typing available for a later analysis, so co-occurrence within that cohort was assessed over all 110 or so repertoires. While some public TCRs were present in many individuals, most TCR sequences turned up only very rarely across donors. The study gave a list of more than 150 TCR beta chains associated with cytomegalovirus. In vitro tests confirmed that a few of the cytomegalovirus-associated TCR beta chains recognize cytomegalovirus antigens. According to the authors, the approach could potentially be generalized to other disease states and immunological phenotypes. Cytomegalovirus status was reported to be diagnosed by the classifier with high specificity and sensitivity in both the original and validation cohorts.

The donors belonged to the validation cohort of roughly 120 subjects, which was separate from the approximately 660-subject first cohort. The germline V gene specifies SGHDT as CDR1 and YYEEEE as CDR2. The CDR3 numbers 12 residues from cysteine through phenylalanine. Left in the record is the CDR3 DNA by itself, 36 bases read in frame from the first base. V loses 4 bases of germline sequence and J loses 7 bases, and the interval between the two ends is 11 bases. The library was generated by the immunoSEQ multiplex PCR assay. Processing in the source paper ran as follows. A statistical classification framework was built for diagnosing cytomegalovirus status from the catalog of TCR beta chain sequences. TCRdb mirrors the immuneACCESS table, restricted to in-frame sequences. Some clones are absent from its copies; in checked studies, under half trace to an unresolved V gene, and the reason for the others is unknown. That table is the source of V, J and clone size, and D and trimming were worked out from the DNA. Across this sample there are fewer than 120,000 clones, with roughly 88% seen only once. The ten largest clonotypes hold more than 1.4% of the sample.

Sequenced: PBMCs. Rearrangement joined TRBV5-6 to TRBJ2-5; no D gene can be assigned with confidence. The source of this sequence is a woman in her thirties in good health and CMV-seropositive. The nucleotide sequence reads TGTGCCAGCAGCCCCCCATACGGGACCCAGTACTTC. This yields the protein CASSPPYGTQYF.